What follows describes a single T cell receptor (beta chain). Its matching antigen is unknown. V was shortened by 7 bases and J by 13 bases, with 14 bases between the two germline ends. The CDR3 is 12 amino acids. Germline lookup yields CDR1 ENHRY and CDR2 SYGVKD. These data belong to a study of OX40 agonist ivuxolimab in advanced cancers. On the study more broadly: Enrolled patients in dose escalation had cancers that were hepatocellular carcinoma, melanoma, renal cell or head and neck cancer. Of mixed ages from about 20 to 90 and averaging about 56 years, the group was roughly 83% male.

Findings and limits, study-wide: CD8+ T cells (on average) carried more expanded clones than CD4+ T cells.

Profiling relied on immunoSEQ multiplex PCR, and the TCRdb table lists in-frame clones only, not all of them. The data hold roughly 41,000 clones, with about 72% observed a single time. This sample comprised CD4+ or CD8+ T cells sorted from blood, obtained in a trial of the OX40 agonist ivuxolimab. The rearrangement joins TRBV10-3 to TRBJ1-6, with D maybe TRBD1 (5 bases). The source is an adult with an advanced solid tumor such as melanoma, head and neck, liver or kidney cancer. CDR3 loop: CAIKSRAGPLHF. The CDR3 bases are TGTGCCATCAAGAGCAGGGCGGGGCCCCTCCACTTT.